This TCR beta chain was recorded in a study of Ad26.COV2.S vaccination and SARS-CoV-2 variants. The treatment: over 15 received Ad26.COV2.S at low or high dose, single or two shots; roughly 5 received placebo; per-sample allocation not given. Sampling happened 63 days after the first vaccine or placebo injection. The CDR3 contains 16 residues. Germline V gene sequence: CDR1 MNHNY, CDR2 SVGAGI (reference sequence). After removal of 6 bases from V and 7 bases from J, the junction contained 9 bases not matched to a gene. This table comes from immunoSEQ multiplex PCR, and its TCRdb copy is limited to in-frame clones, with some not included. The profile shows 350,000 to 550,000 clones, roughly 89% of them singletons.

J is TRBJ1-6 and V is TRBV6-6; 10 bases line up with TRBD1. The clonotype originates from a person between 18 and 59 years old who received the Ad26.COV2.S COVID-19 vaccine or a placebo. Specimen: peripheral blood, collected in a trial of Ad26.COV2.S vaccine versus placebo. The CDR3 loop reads CASRSGTGVGNSPLHF. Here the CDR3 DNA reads TGTGCCAGCAGGTCCGGGACAGGGGTAGGCAATTCACCCCTCCACTTT.